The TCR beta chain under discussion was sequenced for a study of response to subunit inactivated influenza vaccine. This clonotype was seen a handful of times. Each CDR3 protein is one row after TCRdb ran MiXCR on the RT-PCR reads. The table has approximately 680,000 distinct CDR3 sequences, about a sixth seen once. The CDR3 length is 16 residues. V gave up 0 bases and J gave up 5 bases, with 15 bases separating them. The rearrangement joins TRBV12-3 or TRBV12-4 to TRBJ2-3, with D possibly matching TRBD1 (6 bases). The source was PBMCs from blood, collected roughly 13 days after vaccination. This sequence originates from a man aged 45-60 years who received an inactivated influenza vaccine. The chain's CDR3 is CASSLAHDRTRDTQYF. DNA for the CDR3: TGTGCCAGCAGTTTAGCGCACGACAGGACCCGAGATACGCAGTATTTT.